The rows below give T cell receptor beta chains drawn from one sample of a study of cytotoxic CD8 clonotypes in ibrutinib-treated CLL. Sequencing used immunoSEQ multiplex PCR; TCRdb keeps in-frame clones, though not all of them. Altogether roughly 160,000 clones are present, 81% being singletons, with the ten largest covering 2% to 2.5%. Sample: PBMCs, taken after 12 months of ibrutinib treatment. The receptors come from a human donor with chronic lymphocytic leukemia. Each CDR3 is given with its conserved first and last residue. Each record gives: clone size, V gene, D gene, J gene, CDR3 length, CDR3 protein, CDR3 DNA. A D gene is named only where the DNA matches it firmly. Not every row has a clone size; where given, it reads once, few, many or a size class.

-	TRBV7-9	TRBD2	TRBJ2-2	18	CASSSRMTSGANTGELFF	TGTGCCAGCAGCTCCCGAATGACTAGCGGGGCGAACACCGGGGAGCTGTTTTTT
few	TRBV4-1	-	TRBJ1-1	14	CASSQEQRNTEAFF	TGCGCCAGCAGCCAAGAACAGAGGAACACTGAAGCTTTCTTT
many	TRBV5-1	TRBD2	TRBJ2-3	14	CASSSGRVTDTQYF	TGCGCCAGCAGTAGCGGGAGAGTCACAGATACGCAGTATTTT
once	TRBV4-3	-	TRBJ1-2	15	CASSRTRDNNYGYTF	TGCGCCAGCAGTCGGACAAGGGACAATAACTATGGCTACACCTTC
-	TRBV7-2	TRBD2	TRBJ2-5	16	CASSLALMAGGETQYF	TGTGCCAGCAGCTTAGCGCTAATGGCGGGAGGGGAGACCCAGTACTTC
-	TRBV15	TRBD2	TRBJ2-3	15	CATREVGVGTDTQYF	TGTGCCACCCGGGAGGTGGGAGTCGGGACAGATACGCAGTATTTT
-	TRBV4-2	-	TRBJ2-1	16	CASSQEGTAAYNEQFF	TGTGCCAGCAGCCAAGAAGGGACGGCCGCCTACAATGAGCAGTTCTTC
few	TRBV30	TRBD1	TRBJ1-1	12	CAWSGGGRAAFF	TGTGCCTGGAGTGGAGGGGGCAGGGCGGCTTTCTTT
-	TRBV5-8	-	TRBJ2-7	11	CASSQEDEQYF	TGTGCCAGCAGCCAGGAGGACGAGCAGTACTTC
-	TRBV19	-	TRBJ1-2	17	CASSSPDTARRIYGYTF	TGTGCCAGTAGTTCACCTGACACGGCACGGCGAATCTATGGCTACACCTTC
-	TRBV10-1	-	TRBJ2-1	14	CARDSIILNNEQFF	TGCGCCAGAGACAGTATCATCTTAAACAATGAGCAGTTCTTC
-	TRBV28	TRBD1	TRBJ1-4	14	CASNDQGGTEKLFF	TGTGCCAGCAATGACCAGGGGGGAACTGAAAAACTGTTTTTT
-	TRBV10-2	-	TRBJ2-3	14	CASSESGRVDTQYF	TGCGCCAGCAGTGAGTCGGGTAGGGTAGATACGCAGTATTTT
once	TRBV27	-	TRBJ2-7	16	CASSSLRGNRVYEQYF	TGTGCCAGCAGTTCTCTCCGGGGAAATAGGGTCTACGAGCAGTACTTC
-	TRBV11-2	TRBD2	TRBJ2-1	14	CASSKTAGESEQFF	TGTGCCAGCAGTAAAACAGCGGGAGAAAGTGAGCAGTTCTTC
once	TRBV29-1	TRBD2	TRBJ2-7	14	CSGKKTSGRGEQYF	TGCAGCGGGAAAAAGACTAGCGGGAGGGGCGAGCAGTACTTC
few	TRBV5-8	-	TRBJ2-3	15	CASSFTSARTDTQYF	TGTGCCAGCAGCTTTACTTCGGCCCGCACAGATACGCAGTATTTT
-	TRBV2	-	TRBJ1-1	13	CASIGRKNTEAFF	TGTGCCAGCATTGGACGGAAGAACACTGAAGCTTTCTTT
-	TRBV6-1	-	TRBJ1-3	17	CASSDPAASNSGNTIYF	TGTGCCAGCAGTGATCCCGCGGCCTCAAACTCTGGAAACACCATATATTTT
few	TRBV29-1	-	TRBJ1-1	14	CSVDHNGVNTEAFF	TGCAGCGTTGATCACAACGGAGTAAACACTGAAGCTTTCTTT
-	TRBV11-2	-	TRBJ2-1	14	CASSVLSSDNEQFF	TGTGCCAGCAGCGTTCTGTCTAGCGACAATGAGCAGTTCTTC
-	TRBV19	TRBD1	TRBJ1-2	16	CASSTTHGDRGDGYTF	TGTGCCAGTAGTACCACGCATGGGGACAGGGGGGATGGCTACACCTTC
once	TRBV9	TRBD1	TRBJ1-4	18	CASSARMGQGRANEKLFF	TGTGCCAGCAGCGCCCGAATGGGACAGGGAAGGGCTAATGAAAAACTGTTTTTT
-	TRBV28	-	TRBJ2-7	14	CASKLSTSLGEQYF	TGTGCCAGCAAGCTTTCGACTTCCCTCGGCGAGCAGTACTTC
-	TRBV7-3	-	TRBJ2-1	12	CASSIRDDEQFF	TGTGCCAGCAGCATCAGGGATGATGAGCAGTTCTTC
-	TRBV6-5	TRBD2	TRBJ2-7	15	CASSRTSGGSYEQYF	TGTGCCAGCAGCCGGACTAGCGGGGGTTCCTACGAGCAGTACTTC
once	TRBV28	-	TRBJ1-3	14	CASSSGRILGTIYF	TGTGCCAGCAGTTCAGGGCGGATCCTTGGAACCATATATTTT
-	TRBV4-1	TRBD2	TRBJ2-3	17	CASSQQSSGRRTDTQYF	TGCGCCAGCAGCCAACAGTCTAGCGGCAGGAGGACAGATACGCAGTATTTT
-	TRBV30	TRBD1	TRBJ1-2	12	CAWSRGDSGYTF	TGTGCCTGGAGCAGGGGGGACTCTGGCTACACCTTC
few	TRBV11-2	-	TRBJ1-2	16	CASSPLIAGRYYGYTF	TGTGCCAGCAGCCCCCTGATCGCAGGGCGGTACTATGGCTACACCTTC
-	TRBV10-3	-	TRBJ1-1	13	CAIKPAVSSEAFF	TGTGCCATCAAGCCAGCTGTTTCTTCTGAAGCTTTCTTT
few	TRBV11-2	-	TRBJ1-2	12	CASSSTKYGYTF	TGTGCCAGCAGCTCCACTAAATATGGCTACACCTTC
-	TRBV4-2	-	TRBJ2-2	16	CASSQESRVNTGELFF	TGTGCCAGCAGCCAAGAATCCAGGGTGAACACCGGGGAGCTGTTTTTT